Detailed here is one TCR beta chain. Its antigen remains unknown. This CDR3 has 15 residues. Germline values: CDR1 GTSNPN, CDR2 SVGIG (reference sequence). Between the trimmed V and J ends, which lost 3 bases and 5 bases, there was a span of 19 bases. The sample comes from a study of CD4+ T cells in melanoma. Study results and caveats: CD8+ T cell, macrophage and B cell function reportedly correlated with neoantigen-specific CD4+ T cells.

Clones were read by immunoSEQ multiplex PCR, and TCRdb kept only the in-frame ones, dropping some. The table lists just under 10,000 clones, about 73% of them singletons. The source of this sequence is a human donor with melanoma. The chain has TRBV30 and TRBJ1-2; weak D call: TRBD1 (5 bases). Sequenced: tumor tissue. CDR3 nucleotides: TGTGCCTGGAGACCCACCCTCCGGGGGGGGTATGGCTACACCTTC. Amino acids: CAWRPTLRGGYGYTF.